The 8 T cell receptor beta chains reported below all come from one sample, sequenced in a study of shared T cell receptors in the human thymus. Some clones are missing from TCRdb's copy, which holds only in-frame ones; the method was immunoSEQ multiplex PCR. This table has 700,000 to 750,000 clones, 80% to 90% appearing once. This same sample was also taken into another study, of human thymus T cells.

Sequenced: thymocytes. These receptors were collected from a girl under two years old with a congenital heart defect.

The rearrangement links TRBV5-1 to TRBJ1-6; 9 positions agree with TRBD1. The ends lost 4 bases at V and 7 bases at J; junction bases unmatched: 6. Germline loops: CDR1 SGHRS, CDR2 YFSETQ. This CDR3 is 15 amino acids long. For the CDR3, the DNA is TGCGCCAGCAGCCCTGGGGACAGGGTCAATTCACCCCTCCACTTT. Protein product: CASSPGDRVNSPLHF.

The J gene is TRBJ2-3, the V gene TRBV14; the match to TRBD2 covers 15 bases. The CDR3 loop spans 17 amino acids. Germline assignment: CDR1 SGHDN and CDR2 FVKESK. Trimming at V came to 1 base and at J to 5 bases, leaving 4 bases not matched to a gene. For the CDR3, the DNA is TGTGCCAGCAGCCAAGCCCTGGGACTAGCGGGGGGAGATACGCAGTATTTT. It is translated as CASSQALGLAGGDTQYF. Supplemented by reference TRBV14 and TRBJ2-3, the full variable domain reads EAGVTQFPSHSVIEKGQTVTLRCDPISGHDNLYWYRRVMGKEIKFLLHFVKESKQDESGMPNNRFLAERTGGTYSTLKVQPAELEDSGVYFCASSQALGLAGGDTQYFGPGTRLTVL.

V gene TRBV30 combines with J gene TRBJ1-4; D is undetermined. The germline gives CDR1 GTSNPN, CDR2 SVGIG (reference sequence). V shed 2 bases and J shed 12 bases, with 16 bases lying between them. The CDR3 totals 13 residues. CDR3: CAWSLHPQEELFF. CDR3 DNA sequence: TGTGCCTGGAGTTTACACCCTCAGGAGGAACTGTTTTTT.

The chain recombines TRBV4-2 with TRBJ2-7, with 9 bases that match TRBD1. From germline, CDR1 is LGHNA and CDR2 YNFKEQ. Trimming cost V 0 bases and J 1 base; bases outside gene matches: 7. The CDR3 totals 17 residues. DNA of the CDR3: TGTGCCAGCAGCCAAGATGTGGGACAGGGCACGTCCTACGAGCAGTACTTC. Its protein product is CASSQDVGQGTSYEQYF.

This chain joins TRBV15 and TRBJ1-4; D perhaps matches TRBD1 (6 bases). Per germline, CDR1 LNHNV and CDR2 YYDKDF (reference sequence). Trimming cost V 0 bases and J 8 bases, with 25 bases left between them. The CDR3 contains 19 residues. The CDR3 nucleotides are TGTGCCACCAGCAGAGATAAGCTGAGGGACACGGGCTTTGGGGAAAAACTGTTTTTT. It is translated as CATSRDKLRDTGFGEKLFF. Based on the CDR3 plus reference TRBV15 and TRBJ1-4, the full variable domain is DAMVIQNPRYQVTQFGKPVTLSCSQTLNHNVMYWYQQKSSQAPKLLFHYYDKDFNNEADTPDNFQSRRPNTSFCFLDIRSPGLGDTAMYLCATSRDKLRDTGFGEKLFFGSGTQLSVL.

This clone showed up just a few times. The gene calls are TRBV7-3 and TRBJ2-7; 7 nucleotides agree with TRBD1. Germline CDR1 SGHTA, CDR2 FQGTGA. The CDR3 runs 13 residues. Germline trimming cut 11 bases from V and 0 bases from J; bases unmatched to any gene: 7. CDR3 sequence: CAPDRASSYEQYF. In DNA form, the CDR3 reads TGTGCCCCCGACAGGGCGAGCTCCTACGAGCAGTACTTC.

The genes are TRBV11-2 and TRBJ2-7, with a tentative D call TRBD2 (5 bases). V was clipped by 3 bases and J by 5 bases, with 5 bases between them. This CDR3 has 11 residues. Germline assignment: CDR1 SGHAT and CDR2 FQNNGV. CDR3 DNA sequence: TGTGCCAGCAGCTTGGGAGACGAGCAGTACTTC. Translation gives CASSLGDEQYF. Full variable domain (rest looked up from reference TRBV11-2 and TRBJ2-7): EAGVAQSPRYKIIEKRQSVAFWCNPISGHATLYWYQQILGQGPKLLIQFQNNGVVDDSQLPKDRFSAERLKGVDSTLKIQPAKLEDSAVYLCASSLGDEQYFGPGTRLTVT.

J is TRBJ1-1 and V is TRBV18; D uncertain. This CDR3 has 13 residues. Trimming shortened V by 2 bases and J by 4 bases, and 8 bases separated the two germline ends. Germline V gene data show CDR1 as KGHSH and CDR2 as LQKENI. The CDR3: CASSPDEGTEAFF. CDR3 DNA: TGTGCCAGCTCACCAGACGAGGGCACTGAAGCTTTCTTT.